The 22 T cell receptor beta chains given below trace back to one sample, sequenced in a study of T cells after yellow fever vaccination. TCRdb re-called the 5' RACE reads through MiXCR, storing one row per CDR3 protein. The table has over 5,000 distinct CDR3 sequences, roughly 6% seen once; the top ten hold approximately 64%. Specimen: PBMCs, either bulk or a sorted T-cell subset (CD4+, CD8+, memory, or dextramer-sorted; not recorded which), collected less than 16 days after the first yellow fever vaccination. The receptors come from a man aged 18-30 years who received the YFV17D yellow fever vaccine.

This clonotype was observed at least ten times. This chain connects TRBV7-8 to TRBJ2-7, with TRBD2 matching 11 bases. Germline trimming cut 4 bases from V and 4 bases from J; bases unmatched to any gene: 6. The CDR3 is made up of 15 amino acids. The germline V gene has CDR1 SGHVS and CDR2 FQNEAQ. CDR3 in DNA: TGTGCCAGCAGCTCACCGGGACTAGCGGTGTACGAGCAGTACGTC. Encoded protein: CASSSPGLAVYEQYV.

This clonotype is labeled as medium-sized. The rearrangement links TRBV9 to TRBJ2-3, with 15 bases fitting TRBD2. The V and J ends lost 4 bases and 2 bases, in that order; junction bases with no gene match: 5. CDR1 is SGDLS, CDR2 YYNGEE, per germline. This CDR3 is built from 17 residues. The CDR3 bases are TGTGCCAGCAGCCCCGGGACTAGCGGGGGGCCCACAGATACGCAGTATTTT. It is translated as CASSPGTSGGPTDTQYF.

This clonotype was recorded at least ten times. An end of the junction differs from the germline gene, which may be a read error. The rearrangement uses TRBV5-6 and TRBJ2-3; D gene unclear. This CDR3 has 9 residues. Germline V CDR1 and CDR2: SGHDT, YYEEEE. CDR3 residues: CASSLDDHF. In DNA form, the CDR3 reads TGTGCCAGCAGCTTGGACGACCACTTT.

This clonotype was observed at least ten times. The V call is TRBV27, the J call TRBJ2-7; D is possibly TRBD2 (5 bases). Germline V gene data show CDR1 as MNHEY and CDR2 as SMNVEV (reference sequence). V lost 6 bases and J lost 7, with 16 bases in between. CDR3 size: 13 residues. CDR3 in amino acids: CASSRGSVREQYF. DNA for the CDR3: TGTGCCAGCAGCCGAGGGTCGGTGAGAGAGCAGTACTTC.

This clonotype came up once. The V gene is TRBV26, the J gene TRBJ2-7. TRBV26 is classified as a pseudogene. The CDR3 is 13 residues long. In nucleotides, the CDR3 is TGTGCCAGCAGTTCTTGGACCCCCTGCGAGCAGTACTTC. Protein product: CASSSWTPCEQYF.

By its share, this clonotype is medium-sized (0.01 to 0.1%). V is TRBV12-3 or TRBV12-4 and J is TRBJ1-2; D is unresolved. The V end lost 3 bases, the J end lost 2 bases, and 10 bases lay between the germline ends. This CDR3 spans 14 amino acids. The DNA for the CDR3 is TGTGCCAGCAGTTTTAATGGGCCCAACTATGGCTACACCTTC. Translation: CASSFNGPNYGYTF.

This clonotype was seen ten or more times. The chain carries TRBV4-2 and TRBJ2-5; a weak D match, TRBD1 (6 bases). This CDR3 comprises 16 residues. Trimming took 0 bases from V and 5 from J, leaving 16 bases between them. In germline, CDR1 is LGHNA, CDR2 YNFKEQ. CDR3 loop: CASSQDLQGSLETQYF. The CDR3, as DNA: TGTGCCAGCAGCCAAGATCTACAGGGCTCGTTGGAGACCCAGTACTTC.

This clonotype was counted many times. The genes are TRBV4-1 and TRBJ1-1; TRBD1 is a possible D gene (6 bases). The V gene lost 5 bases and the J gene lost 0 bases, with 19 bases spanning the gap. The CDR3 is made up of 17 amino acids. Germline V gene sequence: CDR1 MGHRA, CDR2 YSYEKL. CDR3 in DNA: TGCGCCAGCAGCGGATTCCTCATCAGGGGCTTGAACACTGAAGCTTTCTTT. Its protein product is CASSGFLIRGLNTEAFF.

By share, this clonotype ranks as medium-sized. The V and J genes are TRBV9 and TRBJ2-7, with TRBD1 matching 8 bases. CDR3 length equals 15 residues. Per germline, CDR1 SGDLS and CDR2 YYNGEE. V dropped 4 bases and J dropped 5; count of bases not matched to a gene: 11. The CDR3 coding sequence is TGTGCCAGCAGCAGGGGTGGGGACAGGACGCACGAGCAGTACTTC. Amino acids: CASSRGGDRTHEQYF. Looking up the rest from reference TRBV9 and TRBJ2-7 gives the full variable domain: DSGVTQTPKHLITATGQRVTLRCSPRSGDLSVYWYQQSLDQGLQFLIQYYNGEERAKGNILERFSAQQFPDLHSELNLSSLELGDSALYFCASSRGGDRTHEQYFGPGTRLTVT.

This clonotype has at least ten counts. This rearrangement joins TRBV9 to TRBJ2-3, with D tentatively TRBD2 (6 bases). V gave up 4 bases and J gave up 6 bases, with 12 bases separating them. The germline gives CDR1 SGDLS, CDR2 YYNGEE. This CDR3 contains 13 residues. The CDR3 here is CASSTGGMDTQYF. In DNA form, the CDR3 reads TGTGCCAGCAGCACCGGGGGTATGGATACGCAGTATTTT.

Ten or more counts support this clonotype. CDR3 loop: CASSLVPAPGGDTDTQYF. CDR3 DNA sequence: TGCGCCAGCAGCTTGGTTCCCGCCCCGGGCGGGGACACAGATACGCAGTATTTT. The rearrangement links TRBV5-1 to TRBJ2-3, with D perhaps TRBD2 (6 bases). The V gene's germline CDR1 is SGHRS and CDR2 YFSETQ. V lost 0 bases and J 2 bases, leaving 19 bases between the germline ends. The length of the CDR3 is 18 residues.

The chain couples TRBV19 to TRBJ1-1; D remains unclear. Germline CDR1 and CDR2: LNHDA and SQIVND (reference sequence). This CDR3 contains 14 residues. The V gene lost 2 bases and the J gene lost 0 bases, with 7 bases spanning the gap. The CDR3 coding sequence is TGTGCCAGTAGTATAACAAGAGTGAACACTGAAGCTTTCTTT. It encodes CASSITRVNTEAFF.

This clonotype has at least ten counts. The chain joins TRBV20-1 to TRBJ1-5, with TRBD1 as a possible D gene (6 bases). Germline values: CDR1 DFQATT, CDR2 SNEGSKA (reference sequence). Trimming removed 0 bases from V and 6 bases from J, with 12 bases in between. There are 14 residues in the CDR3. This chain's CDR3 is CSARDLGASQPQHF. CDR3 DNA: TGCAGTGCTAGAGATCTGGGGGCCAGTCAGCCCCAGCATTTT.

This clonotype was seen many times. The chain links TRBV7-6 to TRBJ2-2; the D call may be TRBD1 or TRBD2 (5 bases each). V lost 5 bases to trimming and J lost 6 bases, with 19 bases between them. The CDR3 is 16 residues long. The germline CDR1 and CDR2 sequences are SGHVS and FNYEAQ. The CDR3 DNA sequence: TGTGCCAGCAGCCACCACCTGGGACCGCGTCCCGGGGAGCTGTTTTTT. Protein sequence: CASSHHLGPRPGELFF. Variable domain in full (rest from reference TRBV7-6 and TRBJ2-2): GAGVSQSPRYKVTKRGQDVALRCDPISGHVSLYWYRQALGQGPEFLTYFNYEAQQDKSGLPNDRFSAERPEGSISTLTIQRTEQRDSAMYRCASSHHLGPRPGELFFGEGSRLTVL.

The sample holds many counts of this clonotype. This chain links TRBV4-2 with TRBJ2-3; the match to TRBD1 covers 8 bases. V was clipped by 4 bases and J by 1 base; unmatched bases: 1. The CDR3 extends over 14 amino acids. CDR1 is LGHNA and CDR2 is YNFKEQ in the germline V gene. The CDR3 DNA sequence: TGTGCCAGCAGCCCGGGACAGGGCACAGATACGCAGTATTTT. Its protein is CASSPGQGTDTQYF.

This clonotype was observed at least ten times. This chain links TRBV7-2 with TRBJ2-7, with D tentatively TRBD2 (6 bases). The CDR3 is 15 residues long. Germline V gene lookup returns CDR1 SGHTA and CDR2 FQGNSA. The ends were cut back, 2 bases at V and 0 bases at J, with 11 bases in the middle. The CDR3 sequence is CASSLSTGGSYEQYF. Written as DNA, the CDR3 is TGTGCCAGCAGCTTAAGTACCGGGGGCTCCTACGAGCAGTACTTC.

In this sample, this clonotype turned up many times. The CDR3 sequence: CSVEDGSYNEQFF. CDR3 coding DNA: TGCAGCGTTGAGGACGGCTCCTACAATGAGCAGTTCTTC. This chain joins TRBV29-1 and TRBJ2-1; D is unclear. The CDR3 totals 13 residues. From germline, CDR1 is SQVTM and CDR2 ANQGSEA. V gave up 3 bases and J gave up 0 bases, with 6 bases separating them.

By frequency in the sample, this clonotype is medium-sized. This chain links TRBV6-5 with TRBJ1-1; no clear D gene. CDR1 is MNHEY, CDR2 SVGAGI, per germline. Trimming took 1 base from V and 4 from J, leaving 13 bases between them. This CDR3 spans 15 amino acids. CDR3 protein: CASSYYPGRGTEAFF. CDR3 nucleotides: TGTGCCAGCAGTTACTACCCCGGTCGGGGCACTGAAGCTTTCTTT.

This clonotype was observed at least ten times. CDR3 bases: TGTGCCAGCAGCTTAGTGGGGACAGGGGTCTATGACACCATATATTTT. This translates into CASSLVGTGVYDTIYF. The chain uses TRBV7-8 and TRBJ1-3, with 10 bases fitting TRBD1. Unmatched junction bases numbered 8, after V lost 1 base and J lost 8 bases. CDR3 length: 16 residues. Germline loops: CDR1 SGHVS, CDR2 FQNEAQ.

This clonotype was counted many times. The genes are TRBV6-5 and TRBJ2-3; D is possibly TRBD1 (6 bases). CDR3 length equals 13 residues. CDR1 is MNHEY and CDR2 is SVGAGI in the germline V gene. V was trimmed by 8 bases and J by 1 base, leaving 10 bases between them. CDR3 nucleotide sequence: TGTGCCAGCTTCGAGGGGGGCACAGATACGCAGTATTTT. Protein product: CASFEGGTDTQYF.

This clonotype was seen many times. The J gene is TRBJ1-2, the V gene TRBV20-1; the match to TRBD1 covers 8 bases. CDR1 is DFQATT and CDR2 is SNEGSKA in the germline V gene (reference sequence). Trimming at V came to 7 bases and at J to 3 bases, leaving 4 bases not matched to a gene. The CDR3 has 12 amino acids. CDR3 loop: CSDETGDYGYTF. Written as DNA, the CDR3 is TGCAGTGATGAGACAGGGGACTATGGCTACACCTTC.

A note on this clonotype: A much larger clone differs from this one at a single base, so this may be a read error. The CDR3: CASSIWTGASNEQYF. The CDR3 DNA is TGTGCCAGTAGCATCTGGACAGGGGCATCAAACGAGCAGTACTTC. The chain is built from TRBV19 and TRBJ2-7; 9 bases map to TRBD1. The V gene end was trimmed by 6 bases and the J gene end by 5 bases; junction bases not matched to a gene: 11. The germline CDR1 and CDR2 sequences are LNHDA and SQIVND (reference sequence). This CDR3 has 15 amino acids.